The sequence of this TCR beta chain was determined in a study of cytomegalovirus exposure and HLA in healthy donors (TCRdb year 2017). For the study in its entirety: In an earlier analysis of approximately 500 of the donors, 250 to 300 Gb of sequence data and 90 million to 130 million unique TCR beta sequences from about 179 million T cells were reported. About 330 gigabases of sequencing data and around 88 million unique TCR sequences made up an early release that covered several hundred HLA-typed donors. Of the roughly 390 genotyped donors, over 70% fell in the genetic ancestry cluster associated with self-reported Caucasian donors. The study aimed to test whether signatures of past pathogen exposure could be identified by cataloging public T cell receptors. The study profiled the T cell repertoires of about 720 subjects by immunosequencing and related them to cytomegalovirus serostatus. Besides the first cohort of 666 subjects, a separate validation cohort made up of roughly 120 different subjects was used. The study combined high-throughput TCR immunosequencing, statistical association of individual TCRs with disease status, and machine learning to predict cytomegalovirus infection status. A later analysis re-examined previously published TCR beta repertoires from roughly 650 donors and added high-resolution HLA genotyping to investigate patterns of TCR occurrence. The later analysis used no new phenotypic data to find candidate immune exposures, relying instead on TCR beta sequences and their occurrence across donors. To decide whether each TCR beta V gene segment behaved as functional or pseudogenic, an earlier analysis of approximately 620 of the donors relied on high-throughput TCR beta sequencing. Alongside the repertoire data, information on donor age, sex, ethnicity and CMV serostatus was compiled. A later genetic analysis took genome-wide SNP genotypes for 398 of the 666 donors and used that subset as a discovery cohort. Every repertoire in the discovery cohort had been generated on one and the same sequencing platform. HLA typing included class I and class II loci at four-digit resolution. Typing coverage varied by locus: about 629-630 donors for A, B, C, DRB1 and DQB1; 522 for DQA1; nearly 610 for DPA1; more than 450 for DPB1. Roughly 5 DR-DQ haplotypes were treated as single units for association and clustering because of strong linkage in the cohort. On average, roughly 240,000 unique TCR beta nucleotide sequences were sequenced per donor among roughly 430 genotyped donors of the cohort, with roughly 18% of those sequences being non-productive. Summary of the overall study and its limitations: In this cohort, only TCR beta chains were sequenced, and detectable features were limited by the absence of alpha or paired-chain data. Strong co-occurrence of HLA alleles, especially DR and DQ, made assigning TCR associations to individual alleles difficult. According to a later genetic analysis, donors in an Asian-associated ancestry cluster had fewer N-insertions in productive TCRs than the approximately 650-donor mean. Because the 87-base-pair reads could not distinguish some IMGT-functional V segments, including TRBV6-2 and TRBV6-3, those segments were excluded. The earlier analysis of 450 to 700 of the donors excluded some 15 rarely observed V segments, including chromosome 9 orphons, because counts were too low. An earlier analysis of around 600 of the donors showed that most TCR beta V segments appeared in productive rearrangements either about 87% or about 30% of the time, which broadly matched IMGT annotations. Compared with equally common non-associated chains, HLA-associated TCR beta chains in a later analysis were more clonally expanded and had lower generation probabilities. A later analysis reported that several top co-occurrence clusters appeared linked to parvovirus B19, influenza, CMV and Epstein-Barr virus. A further reported finding was that TCR beta sequences accurately predicted the HLA-A and HLA-B alleles for most subjects in the first cohort. Presence/absence analyses assumed roughly uniform sequencing depth across donors, an assumption that may not hold. At a false discovery rate of 0.05, a later analysis linked 16,951 TCR beta sequences to specific HLA alleles. In the study, approximately 160 TCR beta chains were listed as associated with cytomegalovirus. Because HLA typing was missing for some donors at each locus, association tests included only the typed subset. The authors suggested that the approach could potentially be generalized to other disease states and immunological phenotypes. CMV serostatus was the only immune exposure information available for the cohort. Most TCR sequences were observed very rarely across donors, whereas some public TCRs were present in many individuals. A cluster of highly shared sequence variants was judged likely to represent a technical artifact of the sequencing pipeline. The classifier was reported to diagnose cytomegalovirus status with high specificity and sensitivity in both the original and validation cohorts. Linkage disequilibrium might explain the correlated functional status among segregating V segments, but an unknown experimental factor could not be excluded. In a later analysis, most CMV-associated TCR beta chains were found to appear HLA-restricted, with HLA associations seemingly driven largely by CMV exposure. In vitro tests confirmed that a few of the cytomegalovirus-associated TCR beta chains recognize cytomegalovirus antigens. In a later genetic analysis, a missense DCLRE1C variant was associated with V-gene and J-gene trimming of TCR beta chains, and the association was replicated in an independent cohort. In a later analysis, the rate of TCR association differed among HLA loci, with DRB1 alleles having the most associated TCRs and HLA-C alleles having the fewest.

Remarks on this clone: Its specific antigen is unknown.

In total, roughly 670 healthy bone marrow donors made up the cohort. Cohort members were all nominally healthy when sampled, although unrecorded immune exposures were likely present. The donor tested CMV seropositive, placing the donor among the 289 seropositive members of the cohort. Every donor gave a peripheral blood sample, and the peripheral blood mononuclear cells from that sample were used for TCR beta sequencing. Genomic DNA was extracted from the blood cell samples with the Qiagen DNeasy Blood Extraction Kit. The library came from the immunoSEQ multiplex PCR assay. The multiplex PCR relied on a mix of 60 forward primers for TCR Vbeta segments and 13 reverse primers for TCR Jbeta segments. The CDR3 region of rearranged TCR beta genes was amplified from genomic DNA by a multiplex PCR assay. The amplified TCR beta libraries were sequenced on the Illumina HiSeq System as 87-base-pair reads. In the original analysis: In a later analysis, some 80 million unique TCR beta chains were counted across the roughly 610 repertoires, and roughly 10 million of these chains were shared by at least two donors. A nearest-neighbor algorithm error-corrected the raw reads and collapsed the reads into unique sequences, merging closely related sequences to remove PCR and sequencing errors. To assign V, D and J gene segments, CDR3 sequences were aligned to IMGT reference sequences. For a sequence to be retained, at least a six-nucleotide match to both a V gene segment and a J gene segment was required. Rearrangements were classified as productive when the CDR3 lacked stop codons and remained in frame with V and J, and all other rearrangements were classified as non-productive. Following IMGT convention, CDR3 was defined as the stretch from the second conserved V-encoded cysteine up to the conserved J-encoded phenylalanine. The earlier analysis of around 640 of the donors excluded sequences that lacked an unambiguous match to a single V gene segment. In an earlier analysis of 450 to 700 of the donors, V segments were called functional above 56.7% productive rearrangements and were called segregating when the between-donor standard deviation exceeded 5%. A statistical classification framework was built to diagnose cytomegalovirus status from the catalog of TCR beta chain sequences. In a later analysis, TCR nucleotide sequences were compared against IMGT/GENE-DB human TR gene sequences so that V and J genes could be assigned. Using the TCRdist pipeline, a later analysis assigned CDR3 sequences along with most-parsimonious VDJ recombination scenarios. In a later analysis, every TCR beta chain was defined by the combination of its CDR3 amino acid sequence and its V-gene family, and reads without a unique V-gene family were dropped. To address suspected cross-contamination and a sequencing artifact, a later analysis removed roughly 640 highly shared, low-generation-probability nucleotide sequences. A later analysis calculated a clonal expansion index for each public chain from normalized within-repertoire ranks of inferred template counts. In a later analysis, generation probabilities were computed with a VDJ recombination model fitted to out-of-frame rearrangements, and the resulting probabilities were checked against IGoR. Hypergeometric tests were used in a later analysis to score TCR-TCR, TCR-HLA and TCR-CMV co-occurrence, with a repertoire-size bias correction applied to the TCR pairs. To estimate false discovery rates, a later analysis permuted the HLA or CMV assignments 20 times. In a later analysis, co-occurring TCRs were grouped with DBSCAN, and TCRdist sequence similarity was added when clustering was performed within HLA-allele-positive subsets. Repertoires with fewer than 30,000 or more than 120,000 public chains, plus five repertoires with anomalous nucleotide sharing, were excluded from co-occurrence clustering. TCRdb carries this immuneACCESS record with in-frame sequences only. Its versions omit some clonotypes, under half of them owing to an unresolved V gene in the studies checked, with the rest unexplained. The DNA gave D and trimming, while V, J and clone size come from that table. This specimen's table enumerates around 44,000 clones. Of the sample, 6% to 7% is held by the ten largest clones.

The CDR3 starts with the cysteine, ends with the phenylalanine, and has 19 residues. The entry retains the CDR3 DNA only, 57 bases that are in frame from base 1. V is trimmed back by 5 bases and J by 0 bases, and the junction contains 19 bases that no gene match accounts for. The germline V gene (reference sequence) gives CDR1 as GTSNPN and CDR2 as SVGIG. This chain joins TRBV30 to TRBJ2-7; TRBD1 matches 10 bases in the middle. Sequenced material: PBMCs. The source of this sequence is a male donor in good health and CMV-seropositive. The CDR3 protein is CAWGVWAGTGVSTSYEQYF. The DNA is TGTGCCTGGGGAGTTTGGGCCGGGACAGGGGTTTCGACCTCCTACGAGCAGTACTTC.